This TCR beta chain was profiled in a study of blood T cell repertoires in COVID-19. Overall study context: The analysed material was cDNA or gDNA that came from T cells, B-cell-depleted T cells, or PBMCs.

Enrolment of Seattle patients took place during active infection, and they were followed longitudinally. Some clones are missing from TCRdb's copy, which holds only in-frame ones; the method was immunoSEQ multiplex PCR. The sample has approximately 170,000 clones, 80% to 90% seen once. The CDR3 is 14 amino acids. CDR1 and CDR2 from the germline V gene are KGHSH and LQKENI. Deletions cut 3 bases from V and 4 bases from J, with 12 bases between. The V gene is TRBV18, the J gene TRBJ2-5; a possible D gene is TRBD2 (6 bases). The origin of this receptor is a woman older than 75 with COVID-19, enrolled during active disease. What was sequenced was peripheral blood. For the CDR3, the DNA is TGTGCCAGCTCACCCAACGGAGGGCCAGAGACCCAGTACTTC. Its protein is CASSPNGGPETQYF.